This TCR beta chain was captured in a study of control samples from healthy donors and cancer patients. Clones were sequenced by immunoSEQ multiplex PCR, and TCRdb holds only the in-frame ones, with some missing. The repertoire holds some 29,000 clones, with 70% to 90% as singletons. Germline values: CDR1 SGHAT, CDR2 FQDESV (reference sequence). CDR3 length: 13 amino acids. V lost 4 bases to trimming and J lost 7 bases, with 10 bases between them. The TCR comes from a female donor with melanoma. The sequenced material came from formalin-fixed, paraffin-embedded tissue. This chain connects TRBV11-1 to TRBJ1-4; no reliable D call. The CDR3 protein is CASSSGRREKLFF. The CDR3 DNA sequence: TGTGCCAGCAGCTCCGGTCGGCGTGAAAAACTGTTTTTT.